This paragraph reports one T cell receptor beta chain. Its specificity is unknown. The entry originates in a study of PD-1 blockade in classical Hodgkin lymphoma. Study-level findings and limits: The study found that TCR diversity rose significantly by C4D1 in CD4+ but not CD8+ cells. The study reported lower baseline TCR diversity in newly diagnosed patients than in healthy donors. There remain no defined causes for the repertoire differences, which possibly reflect disease activity or prior therapy. Baseline diversity was lower in partial responders and progressors than complete responders.

Sample time point: cycle 4 day 1 (C4D1), after 5 to 7 weeks of nivolumab. Each patient's relapse followed autologous stem cell transplantation, and brentuximab vedotin exposure varied. Clones were read by immunoSEQ multiplex PCR, and TCRdb kept only the in-frame ones, dropping some. The sample contains about 90,000 clones, over 75% of which appear only once. The CDR3 covers 12 residues. Germline CDR1 and CDR2: MGHDK and SYGVNS. The J segment lost 6 bases and the V segment lost 8 bases, leaving 6 bases of the junction unmatched. V is TRBV25-1 and J is TRBJ1-2; 7 bases are shared with TRBD1. The source was peripheral blood mononuclear cells (PBMCs), collected before the fourth cycle of nivolumab. This sequence originates from a human donor with classical Hodgkin lymphoma. CDR3: CASLTGANGYTF. As DNA, the CDR3 is TGTGCCAGCTTAACAGGGGCCAATGGCTACACCTTC.